What follows are 28 T cell receptor beta chains derived from one specimen sequenced in a study of blood T cells in healthy people across ages. The use of a sample-barcoded 5' primer and a J-beta primer mix characterized a second PCR of roughly 6 to 11 cycles. TCRdb processed the 5' RACE reads anew with MiXCR; each CDR3 protein has one entry. The repertoire holds some 320,000 distinct CDR3 sequences, with roughly 29% as singletons. Sequencing used blood. The receptors derive from a woman aged 70-85 years in good health.

The rearrangement uses TRBV28 and TRBJ1-5, with 9 bases that match TRBD1. V shed 4 bases, J shed 0 bases, and the junction held 1 base outside the gene matches. In germline, CDR1 is MDHEN, CDR2 SYDVKM. The CDR3 runs 15 residues. The CDR3 sequence: CASSSQGASNQPQHF. In DNA, the CDR3 is TGTGCCAGCAGTTCACAGGGGGCTAGCAATCAGCCCCAGCATTTT.

This clonotype was recorded many times. The chain has TRBV18 and TRBJ1-1; D ambiguous. The germline V and J ends were trimmed by 3 bases and 1 base, with 12 bases remaining between them. The CDR3 covers 15 residues. The V gene's germline CDR1 is KGHSH and CDR2 LQKENI. The CDR3 protein is CASSPDLIGNTEAFF. The CDR3 DNA reads as TGTGCCAGCTCACCGGACCTAATAGGGAACACTGAAGCTTTCTTT.

This clonotype occurred a few times. The chain has TRBV3-1 and TRBJ2-4; either TRBD1 or TRBD2 may fit D (5 bases each). The CDR3 is 13 residues long. Trimming removed 3 bases from V and 15 bases from J, with 18 bases in between. Per germline, CDR1 LGHDT and CDR2 YNNKEL (reference sequence). The chain's CDR3 is CASSQLQTGTSYF. The CDR3 region has the DNA TGTGCCAGCAGCCAGCTGCAGACCGGGACGTCGTACTTC.

The CDR3 spells CASSQSAGGTGELFF. DNA for the CDR3: TGTGCCAGCAGCCAATCGGCAGGGGGGACCGGGGAGCTGTTTTTT. V is TRBV7-9 and J is TRBJ2-2; a weak D match, TRBD1 (7 bases). This CDR3 has 15 residues. Germline-derived CDR1 and CDR2 are SEHNR and FQNEAQ (reference sequence). V gave up 5 bases and J gave up 5 bases, with 15 bases separating them. Using reference TRBV7-9 and TRBJ2-2 for the parts outside the CDR3, the full variable domain is DTGVSQNPRHKITKRGQNVTFRCDPISEHNRLYWYRQTLGQGPEFLTYFQNEAQLEKSRLLSDRFSAERPKGSFSTLEIQRTEQGDSAMYLCASSQSAGGTGELFFGEGSRLTVL.

The rearrangement joins TRBV25-1 to TRBJ2-7; D gene ambiguous. Germline lookup yields CDR1 MGHDK and CDR2 SYGVNS. The CDR3 extends over 14 amino acids. With 1 base removed from V and 5 bases from J, the gap between germline ends came to 12 bases. DNA for the CDR3: TGTGCCAGCAGTGAATCTGCAGTTTCCCACGAGCAGTACTTC. Protein: CASSESAVSHEQYF.

The chain joins TRBV3-1 to TRBJ2-7; no clear D gene. CDR1 and CDR2 (germline): LGHDT, YNNKEL (reference sequence). CDR3 length: 15 residues. The V and J ends lost 1 base and 5 bases respectively, with 15 bases between them. As DNA, the CDR3 is TGTGCCAGCAGCCAAGGGCCTAGTCCCGCAAACGAGCAGTACTTC. This gives the protein CASSQGPSPANEQYF.

In regard to this clonotype: Germline is not matched at one junction end, which may reflect a read error. This rearrangement joins TRBV12-3 or TRBV12-4 to TRBJ2-2; 8 bases match TRBD2. The CDR3 loop spans 15 amino acids. This CDR3 reads CASSSSGRPTGELFF. In nucleotides, the CDR3 is TGTGCCAGCAGTTCGAGCGGGAGACCCACCGGGGAGCTGTTCTTT.

This clonotype has just one count. The CDR3 loop reads CASSQEGYEAANQPQHF. CDR3 DNA sequence: TGCGCCAGCAGCCAAGAAGGGTATGAGGCAGCCAATCAGCCCCAGCATTTT. V usage is TRBV4-3 and J usage is TRBJ1-5; D gene unclear. The CDR3 runs to 17 residues. Germline V gene data show CDR1 as LGHNA and CDR2 as YSLEER. V lost 0 bases and J 3 bases, leaving 15 bases between the germline ends.

This clonotype occurred a few times. The V and J genes are TRBV6-6 and TRBJ2-5; 8 positions agree with TRBD2. With the DNA end fitting TRBJ2-7 better, the J assignment may be wrong. The germline V gene encodes CDR1 MNHNY and CDR2 SVGAGI (reference sequence). The CDR3 covers 14 residues. CDR3 protein: CASHPLSGTYEQYF. As DNA, the CDR3 is TGTGCCAGTCACCCTCTTAGCGGGACCTACGAGCAGTACTTC.

A few counts support this clonotype. The CDR3 DNA follows: TGTGCCAGCAGTGGGTCAATCCAAGAGACCCAGTACTTC. Translating it yields CASSGSIQETQYF. J is TRBJ2-1 and V is TRBV2; D remains ambiguous. The J call may be faulty, since TRBJ2-5 better matches the DNA end. The germline V gene encodes CDR1 SNHLY and CDR2 FYNNEI. The CDR3 has 13 residues.

The chain's CDR3 is CASSQTHGTSGPRGTDTQYF. The CDR3 nucleotides read TGCGCCAGCAGCCAAACCCATGGGACTAGCGGTCCACGTGGCACAGATACGCAGTATTTT. The chain recombines TRBV4-3 with TRBJ2-3; 11 positions match TRBD2. With V trimmed by 2 bases and J by 1 base, 14 bases remained unmatched. Germline V gene sequence: CDR1 LGHNA, CDR2 YSLEER. The CDR3 length is 20 residues.

The sample holds a few counts of this clonotype. V usage is TRBV3-1 and J usage is TRBJ1-1; TRBD1 is a possible D gene (6 bases). This CDR3 is 13 amino acids long. With 4 bases removed from V and 4 bases from J, the gap between germline ends came to 10 bases. Looked up from germline, CDR1 is LGHDT and CDR2 is YNNKEL (reference sequence). This chain's CDR3 is CASSLVQGTEAFF. CDR3 nucleotide sequence: TGTGCCAGCAGCCTCGTACAGGGCACTGAAGCTTTCTTT.

The chain links TRBV7-3 to TRBJ1-1; 10 nucleotides agree with TRBD1. CDR3 size: 16 residues. V shed 4 bases and J 8 bases; nucleotides not matched to a gene: 13. From germline, CDR1 is SGHTA and CDR2 FQGTGA. The CDR3 spells CASSSGPSAGQGEAFF. DNA of the CDR3: TGTGCCAGCAGCTCCGGCCCCTCTGCGGGACAGGGGGAAGCTTTCTTT.

The chain couples TRBV20-1 to TRBJ1-2; 7 bases line up with TRBD1. This CDR3 has 12 residues. With V trimmed by 3 bases and J by 6 bases, 4 bases remained unmatched. Germline lookup yields CDR1 DFQATT and CDR2 SNEGSKA (reference sequence). CDR3 coding DNA: TGCAGTGCTAGCATAGACAGGGATGGCTACACCTTC. Residues: CSASIDRDGYTF.

This clonotype was seen more than once but under ten times. One end of the junction does not line up with germline, which may come from a read error. This chain links TRBV12-3 or TRBV12-4 with TRBJ1-2; TRBD1 is a possible D gene (5 bases). The CDR3 is 18 residues long. The CDR3 reads CASTGTNLPIHQYGGYTF. CDR3 sequence (DNA): TGTGCCAGCACGGGGACGAATCTTCCGATCCACCAATATGGCGGCTATACCTTC.

The chain uses TRBV4-2 and TRBJ2-1, with D possibly being TRBD1 or TRBD2 (5 bases each). Matching the DNA end better, TRBJ2-5 makes the J call doubtful. CDR3 size: 13 residues. CDR1 LGHNA and CDR2 YNFKEQ come from the germline V gene. The CDR3 nucleotides are TGTGCCAGCAGCCTTGGGACGTGGGAGACCCAGTACTTC. Translation gives CASSLGTWETQYF.

The sample holds many counts of this clonotype. The rearrangement uses TRBV20-1 and TRBJ1-1; 9 nucleotides agree with TRBD1. Germline loops: CDR1 DFQATT, CDR2 SNEGSKA (reference sequence). The CDR3 totals 15 residues. CDR3 sequence: CRKAFGTGSNTEAFF. The CDR3 nucleotides read TGCAGGAAGGCCTTCGGGACAGGGTCGAACACTGAAGCTTTCTTT.

V is TRBV6-5 and J is TRBJ2-2; D not resolved. This CDR3 has 13 amino acids. Germline assignment: CDR1 MNHEY and CDR2 SVGAGI. Trimming removed 6 bases at V and 4 bases at J, with 9 bases between. CDR3 loop: CASRPIATGELFF. DNA for the CDR3: TGTGCCAGCAGGCCGATAGCCACCGGGGAGCTGTTTTTT.

This clonotype was counted between two and nine times. This sequence joins TRBV5-1 and TRBJ1-1, with D possibly matching TRBD1 (5 bases). This CDR3 spans 13 amino acids. The germline gives CDR1 SGHRS, CDR2 YFSETQ. Trimming left V 4 bases short and J 0 bases short, with 7 bases between. In nucleotides, the CDR3 is TGCGCCAGCAGCCGGGACTTGAACACTGAAGCTTTCTTT. Translating gives CASSRDLNTEAFF.

This clonotype occurred a few times. V is TRBV27 and J is TRBJ2-7; D gene uncertain. Germline V lookup: CDR1 MNHEY, CDR2 SMNVEV (reference sequence). The CDR3 totals 15 residues. The ends were cut back, 2 bases at V and 2 bases at J, with 13 bases in the middle. CDR3 DNA sequence: TGTGCCAGCAGTTTAAAAGGCGGACCCCCCTACGAGCAGTACTTC. This codes for CASSLKGGPPYEQYF.

The V gene is TRBV20-1, the J gene TRBJ2-3; D perhaps matches TRBD2 (6 bases). This CDR3 is 14 amino acids long. Germline CDR1 and CDR2: DFQATT and SNEGSKA (reference sequence). The V end was cut by 3 bases, the J end by 4 bases, with 14 bases between. The CDR3 coding sequence is TGCAGTGCTAGTGCCGGGAGAAGCGCAGATACGCAGTATTTT. Translated, it gives CSASAGRSADTQYF.

The J gene is TRBJ2-5, the V gene TRBV2; D is uncertain. Trimming shortened V by 4 bases and J by 2 bases, and 5 bases separated the two germline ends. The CDR3 has 12 amino acids. Germline loops: CDR1 SNHLY, CDR2 FYNNEI. DNA for the CDR3: TGTGCCAGCAGTGGTAGACAAGAGACCCAGTACTTC. It codes for CASSGRQETQYF.

This clonotype was counted ten times or more. V and J are TRBV6-6 and TRBJ1-4; D may be TRBD1 (6 bases). The CDR3 sequence is 16 residues long. Germline CDR1 is MNHNY and CDR2 is SVGAGI (reference sequence). V dropped 2 bases and J dropped 6 bases, with 16 bases sitting between them. CDR3 DNA: TGTGCCAGCAGTTACGGGACATCGGGTCCGGATGAAAAACTGTTTTTT. It encodes CASSYGTSGPDEKLFF.

This clonotype has more than one count but fewer than ten. V and J are TRBV2 and TRBJ2-1; D is unclear. Matching the DNA end better, TRBJ2-7 makes the J call doubtful. This CDR3 contains 11 residues. Germline assignment: CDR1 SNHLY and CDR2 FYNNEI. Here the CDR3 DNA reads TGTGCCAGCATGGGCCAGAGCGAGCAGTACTTC. Its protein is CASMGQSEQYF.

This clonotype was seen many times. The V and J genes are TRBV7-6 and TRBJ2-5; D uncertain. Trimming stripped 2 bases from V and 2 bases from J, with 6 bases between. The CDR3 contains 13 residues. The germline CDR1 and CDR2 sequences are SGHVS and FNYEAQ. The chain's CDR3 is CASSLRRQETQYF. The CDR3 DNA sequence: TGTGCCAGCAGCTTACGCAGACAAGAGACCCAGTACTTC.

This clonotype was observed many times. V gene TRBV20-1 combines with J gene TRBJ1-5; weak D call: TRBD1 (5 bases). Germline lookup yields CDR1 DFQATT and CDR2 SNEGSKA (reference sequence). The CDR3 has 14 residues. Trimming cost V 1 base and J 4 bases, with 11 bases left between them. CDR3 coding DNA: TGCAGTGCTAGAGTGGCGGGGGGGAATCAGCCCCAGCATTTT. This codes for CSARVAGGNQPQHF.

Only a few counts were recorded for this clonotype. The rearrangement links TRBV6-1 to TRBJ2-7; D is uncertain. The CDR3 totals 13 residues. V gave up 0 bases and J gave up 4 bases, with 7 bases separating them. CDR1 and CDR2 (germline): MNHNS, SASEGT. CDR3 nucleotide sequence: TGTGCCAGCAGTGAAGCTTTGGGTTACGAGCAGTACTTC. It specifies CASSEALGYEQYF.

CDR3 nucleotide sequence: TGTGCCAGCAGCTTCCAAGTGGGTGGAACCGGGGAGCTGTTTTTT. Its protein product is CASSFQVGGTGELFF. V and J are TRBV7-2 and TRBJ2-2; D is uncertain. Germline values: CDR1 SGHTA, CDR2 FQGNSA. Deletions cut 3 bases from V and 5 bases from J, with 13 bases between. This CDR3 has 15 residues.